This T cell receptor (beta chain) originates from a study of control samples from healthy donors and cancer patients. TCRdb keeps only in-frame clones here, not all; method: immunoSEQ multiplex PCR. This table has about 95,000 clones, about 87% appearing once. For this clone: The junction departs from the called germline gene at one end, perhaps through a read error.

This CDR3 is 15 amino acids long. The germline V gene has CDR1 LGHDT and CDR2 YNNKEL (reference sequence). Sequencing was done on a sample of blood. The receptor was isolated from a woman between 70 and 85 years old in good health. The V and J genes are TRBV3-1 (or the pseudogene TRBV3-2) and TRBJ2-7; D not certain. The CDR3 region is CASNQESRPLGEQYF. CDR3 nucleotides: TGTGCCAGCAACCAAGAAAGTCGTCCGCTAGGCGAGCAGTACTTC.